This T cell receptor beta chain was documented in a study of T cells in Graves' hyperthyroidism and ophthalmopathy. Stable hyperthyroidism: no ophthalmopathy progression over 18 months of follow-up. Uncontrolled infection, other autoimmune disease, pregnancy or lactation led to exclusion. Details on this clonotype: Its matching antigen is unknown.

Notes on the study in general: Ophthalmopathy got predicted by the model a median approximately six months before its onset. Blood samples included most of the expanded thyroid clonotypes exceeding 0.001.

The CDR3 is 16 amino acids. Germline trimming cut 5 bases from V and 6 bases from J; bases unmatched to any gene: 9. The germline V gene has CDR1 MGHRA and CDR2 YSYEKL. RNA transcripts served as the template for amplifying TCR beta CDR3 regions. TCR CDR3 underwent first-round RT-PCR with the HTBI primer set. TCRdb analysed the multiplex PCR reads with MiXCR anew, one entry per CDR3 protein. The data contain about 560,000 distinct CDR3 sequences, 16% of them seen just once; the ten biggest clones take up around 18%. This rearrangement joins TRBV4-1 to TRBJ2-1; 11 bases line up with TRBD2. This sequence was found in a woman aged 18 to 35 with Graves' hyperthyroidism. Sequenced: blood. CDR3 protein: CASSYRSGRGFNEQFF. Written as DNA, the CDR3 is TGCGCCAGCAGCTACCGTAGCGGGAGGGGTTTCAATGAGCAGTTCTTC.